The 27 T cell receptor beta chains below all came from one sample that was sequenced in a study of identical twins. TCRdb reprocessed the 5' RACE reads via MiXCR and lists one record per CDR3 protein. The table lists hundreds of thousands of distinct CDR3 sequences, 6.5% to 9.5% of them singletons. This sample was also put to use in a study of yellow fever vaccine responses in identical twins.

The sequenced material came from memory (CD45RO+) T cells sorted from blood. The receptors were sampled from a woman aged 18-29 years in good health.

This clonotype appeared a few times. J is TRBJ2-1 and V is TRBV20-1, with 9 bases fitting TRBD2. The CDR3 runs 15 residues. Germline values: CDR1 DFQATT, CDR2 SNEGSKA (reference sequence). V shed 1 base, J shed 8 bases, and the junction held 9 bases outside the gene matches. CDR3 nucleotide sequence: TGCAGTGCTAGAGCCGCCTCGGGACTAGCCTATGAGCAGTTCTTC. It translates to CSARAASGLAYEQFF.

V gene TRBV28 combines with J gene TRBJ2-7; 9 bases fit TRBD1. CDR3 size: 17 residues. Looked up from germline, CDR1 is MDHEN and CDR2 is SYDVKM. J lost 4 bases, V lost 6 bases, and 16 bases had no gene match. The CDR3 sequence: CASRSPTYGTGNYEQYV. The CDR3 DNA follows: TGTGCCAGCAGGTCCCCTACATACGGGACAGGGAATTACGAGCAGTACGTC.

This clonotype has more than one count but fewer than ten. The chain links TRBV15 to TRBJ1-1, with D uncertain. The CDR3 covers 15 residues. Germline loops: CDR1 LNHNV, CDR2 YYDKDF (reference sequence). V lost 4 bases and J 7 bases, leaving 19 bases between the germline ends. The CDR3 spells CATSTGLSGRDEAFF. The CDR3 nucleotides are TGTGCCACCAGCACCGGTTTGTCCGGAAGGGATGAAGCTTTCTTT.

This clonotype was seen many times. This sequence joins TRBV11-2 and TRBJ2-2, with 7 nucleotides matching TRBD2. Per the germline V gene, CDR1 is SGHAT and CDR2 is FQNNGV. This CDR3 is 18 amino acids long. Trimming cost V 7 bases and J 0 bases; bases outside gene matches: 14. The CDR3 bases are TGTGCCAGCACCCGATTTATTAGGGGAGGGGCGAACACCGGGGAGCTGTTTTTT. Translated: CASTRFIRGGANTGELFF.

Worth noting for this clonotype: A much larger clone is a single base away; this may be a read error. CDR3 amino acids: CASSSITDTQYF. CDR3 nucleotide sequence: TGTGCCAGCAGTTCAATCACAGATACGCAGTATTTT. The chain joins TRBV28 to TRBJ2-3; D gene unclear. V was pared by 4 bases and J by 2 bases, with 4 bases between. The CDR3 has 12 amino acids. The germline gives CDR1 MDHEN, CDR2 SYDVKM. Full variable domain (rest looked up from reference TRBV28 and TRBJ2-3): DVKVTQSSRYLVKRTGEKVFLECVQDMDHENMFWYRQDPGLGLRLIYFSYDVKMKEKGDIPEGYSVSREKKERFSLILESASTNQTSMYLCASSSITDTQYFGPGTRLTVL.

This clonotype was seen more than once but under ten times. The CDR3, as DNA: TGTGCCAGCAGCACCATGTTAGGACTAGGCTCCTACAATGAGCAGTTCTTC. Protein sequence: CASSTMLGLGSYNEQFF. This chain uses TRBV6-1 with TRBJ2-1; 7 bases match TRBD2. This CDR3 region has 17 residues. Germline V CDR1 and CDR2: MNHNS, SASEGT. After removal of 6 bases from V and 0 bases from J, the junction contained 11 bases not matched to a gene.

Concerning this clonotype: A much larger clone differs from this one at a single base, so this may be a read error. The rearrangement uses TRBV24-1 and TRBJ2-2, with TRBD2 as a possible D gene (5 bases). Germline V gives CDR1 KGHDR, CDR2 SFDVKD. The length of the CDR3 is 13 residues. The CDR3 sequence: CATRALATGEPFF. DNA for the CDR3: TGTGCCACCAGAGCCCTGGCCACCGGGGAGCCGTTTTTT.

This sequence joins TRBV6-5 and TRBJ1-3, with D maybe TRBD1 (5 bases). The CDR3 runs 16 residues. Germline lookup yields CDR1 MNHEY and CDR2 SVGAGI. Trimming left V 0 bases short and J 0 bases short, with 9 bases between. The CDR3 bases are TGTGCCAGCAGTTACTCAGACAGCTACTCTGGAAACACCATATATTTT. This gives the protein CASSYSDSYSGNTIYF.

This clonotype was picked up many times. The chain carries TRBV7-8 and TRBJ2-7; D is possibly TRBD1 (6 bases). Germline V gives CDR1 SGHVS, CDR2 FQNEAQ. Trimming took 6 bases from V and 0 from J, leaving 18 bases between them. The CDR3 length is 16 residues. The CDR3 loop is CASSTNTGISSYEQYF. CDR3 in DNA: TGTGCCAGCAGTACAAACACAGGGATCAGCTCCTACGAGCAGTACTTC.

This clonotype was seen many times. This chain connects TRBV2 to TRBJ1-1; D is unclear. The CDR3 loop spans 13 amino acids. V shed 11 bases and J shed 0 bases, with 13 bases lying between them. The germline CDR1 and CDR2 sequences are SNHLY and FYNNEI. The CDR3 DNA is TGTGCCTGGCGGACCGCGTTGAACACTGAAGCTTTCTTT. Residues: CAWRTALNTEAFF.

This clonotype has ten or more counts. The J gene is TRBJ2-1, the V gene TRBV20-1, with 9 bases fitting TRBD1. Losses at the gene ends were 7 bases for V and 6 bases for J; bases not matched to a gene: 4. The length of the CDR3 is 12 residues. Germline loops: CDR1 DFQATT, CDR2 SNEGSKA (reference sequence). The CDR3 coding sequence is TGCAGTGGTAAGACAGGGGGCAATGAGCAGTTCTTC. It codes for CSGKTGGNEQFF.

Written as DNA, the CDR3 is TGCAGTGCAAACTACAATGAGCAGTTCTTC. Protein product: CSANYNEQFF. The rearrangement links TRBV20-1 to TRBJ2-1; unclear D gene. CDR3 length equals 10 residues. V gave up 6 bases and J gave up 3 bases, with 3 bases separating them. From germline, CDR1 is DFQATT and CDR2 SNEGSKA (reference sequence).

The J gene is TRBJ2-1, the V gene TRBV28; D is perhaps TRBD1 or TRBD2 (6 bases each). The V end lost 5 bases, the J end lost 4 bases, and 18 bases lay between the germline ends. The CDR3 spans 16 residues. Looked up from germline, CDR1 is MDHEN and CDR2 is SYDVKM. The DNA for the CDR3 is TGTGCCAGCAGTACCCGGACGGGGGCATTTTACAATGAGCAGTTCTTC. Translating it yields CASSTRTGAFYNEQFF.

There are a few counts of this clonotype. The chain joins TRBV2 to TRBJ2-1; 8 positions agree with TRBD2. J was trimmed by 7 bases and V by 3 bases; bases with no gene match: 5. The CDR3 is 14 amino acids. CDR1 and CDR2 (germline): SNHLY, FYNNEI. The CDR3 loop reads CASSDGTRLNEQFF. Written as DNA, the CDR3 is TGTGCCAGCAGTGACGGGACTAGGTTGAATGAGCAGTTCTTC.

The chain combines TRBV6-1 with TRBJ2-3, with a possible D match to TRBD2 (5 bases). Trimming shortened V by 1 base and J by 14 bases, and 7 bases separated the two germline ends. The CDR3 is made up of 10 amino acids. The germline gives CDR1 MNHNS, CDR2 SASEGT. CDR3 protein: CASSEVGRYF. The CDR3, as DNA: TGTGCCAGCAGTGAAGTGGGGAGGTATTTT.

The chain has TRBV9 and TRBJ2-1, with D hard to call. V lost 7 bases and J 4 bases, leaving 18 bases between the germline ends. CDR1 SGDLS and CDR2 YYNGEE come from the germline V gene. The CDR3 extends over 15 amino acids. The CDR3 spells CASSLHPVVYNEQFF. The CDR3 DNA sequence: TGTGCCAGCTCCTTACACCCGGTGGTTTACAATGAGCAGTTCTTC.

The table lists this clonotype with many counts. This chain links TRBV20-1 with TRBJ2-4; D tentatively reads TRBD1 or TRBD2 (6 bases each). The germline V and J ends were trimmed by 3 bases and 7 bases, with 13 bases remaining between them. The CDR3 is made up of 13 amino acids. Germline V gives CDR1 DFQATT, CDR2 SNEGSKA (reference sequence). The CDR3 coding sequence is TGCAGTGCTAGGGGGGGCTATGGCAACATTCAGTACTTC. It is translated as CSARGGYGNIQYF.

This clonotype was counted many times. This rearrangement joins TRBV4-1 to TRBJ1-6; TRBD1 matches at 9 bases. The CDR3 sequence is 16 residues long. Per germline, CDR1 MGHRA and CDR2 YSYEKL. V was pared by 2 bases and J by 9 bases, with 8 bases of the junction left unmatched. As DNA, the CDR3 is TGCGCCAGCAGCCAACATACGGACAGGGGAGGTTCACCCCTCCACTTT. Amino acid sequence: CASSQHTDRGGSPLHF.

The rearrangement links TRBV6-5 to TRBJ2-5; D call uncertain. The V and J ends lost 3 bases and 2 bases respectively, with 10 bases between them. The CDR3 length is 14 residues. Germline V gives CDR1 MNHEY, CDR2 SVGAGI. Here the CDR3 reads CASSYLPAQETQYF. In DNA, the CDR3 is TGTGCCAGCAGTTATCTCCCGGCACAAGAGACCCAGTACTTC.

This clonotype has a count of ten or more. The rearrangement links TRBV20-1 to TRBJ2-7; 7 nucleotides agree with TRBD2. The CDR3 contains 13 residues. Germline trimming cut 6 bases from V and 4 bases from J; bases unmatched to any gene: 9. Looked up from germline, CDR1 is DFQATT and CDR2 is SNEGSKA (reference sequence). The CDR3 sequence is CSALSGKRYEQYF. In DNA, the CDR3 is TGCAGTGCCTTGAGCGGGAAGAGGTACGAGCAGTACTTC.

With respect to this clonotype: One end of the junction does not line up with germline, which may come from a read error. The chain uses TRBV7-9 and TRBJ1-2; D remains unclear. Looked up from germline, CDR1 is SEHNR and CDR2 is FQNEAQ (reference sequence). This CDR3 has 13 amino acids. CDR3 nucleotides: TGTGCCAGCAGCATAGCTTCCCCCTATGGCTACACCTTC. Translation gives CASSIASPYGYTF.

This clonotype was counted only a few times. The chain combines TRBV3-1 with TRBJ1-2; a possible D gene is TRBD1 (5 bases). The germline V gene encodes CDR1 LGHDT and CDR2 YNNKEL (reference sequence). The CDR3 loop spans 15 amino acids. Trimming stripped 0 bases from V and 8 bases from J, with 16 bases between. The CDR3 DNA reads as TGTGCCAGCAGCCAAGATAATATCGACAGCTCGGGCTACACCTTC. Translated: CASSQDNIDSSGYTF.

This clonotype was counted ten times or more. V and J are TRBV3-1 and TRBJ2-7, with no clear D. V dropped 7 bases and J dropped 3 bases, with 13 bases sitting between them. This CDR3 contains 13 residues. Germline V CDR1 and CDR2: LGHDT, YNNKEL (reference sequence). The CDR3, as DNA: TGTGCCAGCACCGGAGCAGGCTTCTACGAGCAGTACTTC. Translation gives CASTGAGFYEQYF.

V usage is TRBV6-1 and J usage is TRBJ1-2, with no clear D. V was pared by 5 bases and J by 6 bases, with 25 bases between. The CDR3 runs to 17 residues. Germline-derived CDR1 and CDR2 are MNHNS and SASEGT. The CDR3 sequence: CASSPHTPRFVYDGYTF. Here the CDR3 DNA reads TGTGCCAGCAGTCCCCACACACCACGGTTTGTTTATGATGGCTACACCTTC.

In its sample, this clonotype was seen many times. In DNA form, the CDR3 reads TGTGCCAGCAGTTTCGGGGGACAGTATAATTCACCCCTCCACTTT. Translation gives CASSFGGQYNSPLHF. The chain has TRBV12-3 or TRBV12-4 and TRBJ1-6; 7 bases fit TRBD1. Trimming removed 3 bases from V and 4 bases from J; junction bases left unmatched: 3. CDR3 length: 15 amino acids.

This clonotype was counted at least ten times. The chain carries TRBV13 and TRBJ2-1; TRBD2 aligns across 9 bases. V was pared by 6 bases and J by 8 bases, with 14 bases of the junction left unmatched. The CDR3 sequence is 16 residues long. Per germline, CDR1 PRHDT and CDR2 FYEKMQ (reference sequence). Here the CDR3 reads CASRLYSGTSSDEQFF. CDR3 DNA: TGTGCCAGCAGATTATACTCCGGGACTAGCAGCGATGAGCAGTTCTTC.

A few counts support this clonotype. The CDR3 sequence is CASSLGRTSSYNEQFF. The CDR3 nucleotides are TGTGCCAGCAGCCTCGGACGCACCAGCTCCTACAATGAGCAGTTCTTC. The rearrangement uses TRBV7-9 and TRBJ2-1; unclear D gene. V lost 5 bases and J lost 0, with 14 bases in between. This CDR3 has 16 residues. The germline V gene encodes CDR1 SEHNR and CDR2 FQNEAQ (reference sequence).